The clone carrying this T cell receptor (beta chain) was seen a few times. As yet, its antigen is unknown. The data stem from a study of persistence of HIV-infected CD4 T cells. Cells were stimulated with overlapping HIV-1 Gag 15-mer peptides. Memory cells lacking CD40L and CD69 with high CD45RO were sorted. The CDR3 is made up of 15 amino acids. Germline V gives CDR1 SGHKS, CDR2 YYEKEE (reference sequence). V shed 4 bases and J 5 bases; nucleotides not matched to a gene: 6. The immunoSEQ assay was version 4, run in survey mode. TCRdb's table, derived via immunoSEQ multiplex PCR, lists solely in-frame clones and lacks some. The data contain roughly 32,000 clones, 80% to 90% of them singletons.

This specimen consisted of CD4+ T cells sorted from PBMCs after roughly 18-hour stimulation, obtained from a patient who received antiretroviral therapy. The V and J genes are TRBV5-5 and TRBJ1-5; TRBD1 matches at 10 bases. The sequence derives from an adult woman with HIV who was CMV-seropositive. CDR3 in DNA: TGTGCCAGCAGCCCACGGACAGGGGGAGATCAGCCCCAGCATTTT. Translation: CASSPRTGGDQPQHF.